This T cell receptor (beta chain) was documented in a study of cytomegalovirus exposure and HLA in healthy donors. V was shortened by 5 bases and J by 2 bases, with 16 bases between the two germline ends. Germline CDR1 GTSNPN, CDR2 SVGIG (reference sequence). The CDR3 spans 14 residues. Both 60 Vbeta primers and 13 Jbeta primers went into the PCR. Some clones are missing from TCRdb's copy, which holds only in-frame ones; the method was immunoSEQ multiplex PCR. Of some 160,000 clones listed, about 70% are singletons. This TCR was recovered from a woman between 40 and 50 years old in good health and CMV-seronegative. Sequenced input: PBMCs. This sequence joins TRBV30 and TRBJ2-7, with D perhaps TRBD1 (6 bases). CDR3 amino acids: CAWGLKTGAYEQYF. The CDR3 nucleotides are TGTGCCTGGGGATTAAAGACAGGAGCCTACGAGCAGTACTTC.